The 10 T cell receptor beta chains below come from one sample, sequenced in a study of blood T cell repertoires in COVID-19. Assay: immunoSEQ multiplex PCR; the TCRdb copy retains only in-frame clones and omits some. The sample contains 350,000 to 500,000 clones, roughly 90% of which appear only once. Sequenced sample: peripheral blood. These receptors came from a man aged 18-30 years with COVID-19, enrolled during active disease.

The genes are TRBV6-5 and TRBJ2-6; D is unresolved. V shed 5 bases and J shed 1 base, with 6 bases lying between them. CDR1 is MNHEY and CDR2 is SVGAGI in the germline V gene. The CDR3 has 14 amino acids. The CDR3 reads CASSQVSGANVLTF. CDR3 coding DNA: TGTGCCAGCAGTCAGGTGTCTGGGGCCAACGTCCTGACTTTC.

The table lists this clone with a count of one. The chain uses TRBV7-8 and TRBJ2-4, with TRBD1 matching over 8 bases. The length of the CDR3 is 14 residues. CDR1 SGHVS and CDR2 FQNEAQ come from the germline V gene. V was pared by 6 bases and J by 8 bases, with 9 bases of the junction left unmatched. As DNA, the CDR3 is TGTGCCAGCAGGCCCAGGGGGCTCGGGGACATTCAGTACTTC. This gives the protein CASRPRGLGDIQYF. The whole variable domain, filled in from reference TRBV7-8 and TRBJ2-4, reads GAGVSQSPRYKVAKRGQDVALRCDPISGHVSLFWYQQALGQGPEFLTYFQNEAQLDKSGLPSDRFFAERPEGSVSTLKIQRTQQEDSAVYLCASRPRGLGDIQYFGAGTRLSVL.

The chain joins TRBV30 to TRBJ2-2; D remains unclear. V lost 3 bases and J lost 3, with 11 bases in between. The CDR3 extends over 14 amino acids. Per the germline V gene, CDR1 is GTSNPN and CDR2 is SVGIG (reference sequence). This CDR3 reads CAWRVLTYTGELFF. The CDR3 nucleotides read TGTGCCTGGAGGGTCCTTACTTACACCGGGGAGCTGTTTTTT. The full variable domain, its missing parts supplied by reference TRBV30 and TRBJ2-2, is SQTIHQWPATLVQPVGSPLSLECTVEGTSNPNLYWYRQAAGRGLQLLFYSVGIGQISSEVPQNLSASRPQDRQFILSSKKLLLSDSGFYLCAWRVLTYTGELFFGEGSRLTVL.

CDR3 DNA: TGTGCCAGCAGTGAAACAGCTAACTATGGCTACACCTTC. Amino acid sequence: CASSETANYGYTF. The chain joins TRBV6-1 to TRBJ1-2; D gene unclear. The V gene's germline CDR1 is MNHNS and CDR2 SASEGT. The CDR3 sequence is 13 residues long. The ends were cut back, 2 bases at V and 0 bases at J, with 4 bases in the middle.

The rearrangement links TRBV10-3 to TRBJ2-3, with 8 bases that match TRBD2. This CDR3 spans 19 amino acids. Germline V gene lookup returns CDR1 ENHRY and CDR2 SYGVKD. After removal of 5 bases from V and 0 bases from J, the junction contained 16 bases not matched to a gene. The CDR3, as DNA: TGTGCCATCAGTAGCGGGGGCTTTATAACTCCTCGCAGCACAGATACGCAGTATTTT. The encoded protein is CAISSGGFITPRSTDTQYF.

This chain links TRBV29-1 with TRBJ2-7; TRBD1 matches at 11 bases. V gave up 7 bases and J gave up 3 bases; unmatched junction bases: 2. This CDR3 has 12 residues. The germline V gene has CDR1 SQVTM and CDR2 ANQGSEA. Written as DNA, the CDR3 is TGCAGCGGGACAGGGGGCAACTACGAGCAGTACTTC. Translating gives CSGTGGNYEQYF.

V and J are TRBV5-1 and TRBJ2-1; weak D call: TRBD2 (6 bases). There are 15 residues in the CDR3. Looked up from germline, CDR1 is SGHRS and CDR2 is YFSETQ. Trimming took off 0 bases at V and 2 bases at J, with 9 bases between the two ends. The CDR3 DNA sequence: TGCGCCAGCAGCTTGGCGGGGGTGACCTACAATGAGCAGTTCTTC. Protein: CASSLAGVTYNEQFF.

This clone appeared a few times. The chain is built from TRBV30 and TRBJ1-5; no reliable D call. Looked up from germline, CDR1 is GTSNPN and CDR2 is SVGIG (reference sequence). V was shortened by 1 base and J by 0 bases, with 10 bases between the two germline ends. This CDR3 comprises 15 residues. The CDR3 loop is CAWSGRHHSNQPQHF. The CDR3 DNA is TGTGCCTGGAGTGGCAGGCACCATAGCAATCAGCCCCAGCATTTT.

The chain combines TRBV2 with TRBJ1-2; 9 bases are shared with TRBD1. Germline V lookup: CDR1 SNHLY, CDR2 FYNNEI. The CDR3 consists of 13 residues. Losses at the gene ends were 7 bases for V and 7 bases for J; bases not matched to a gene: 7. The CDR3, as DNA: TGTGCCAGCAAAAAACAGGGGGCGGGTGGCTACACCTTC. Its protein is CASKKQGAGGYTF.

The rearrangement joins TRBV5-1 to TRBJ1-1; TRBD1 matches at 9 bases. CDR1 SGHRS and CDR2 YFSETQ come from the germline V gene. This CDR3 has 16 amino acids. The V gene end was trimmed by 4 bases and the J gene end by 3 bases; junction bases not matched to a gene: 10. The DNA of the CDR3 is TGCGCCAGCAGCAGTATAACAGGGGGCATCGACACTGAAGCTTTCTTT. Encoded protein: CASSSITGGIDTEAFF. Drawing the rest from reference TRBV5-1 and TRBJ1-1, the complete variable domain is KAGVTQTPRYLIKTRGQQVTLSCSPISGHRSVSWYQQTPGQGLQFLFEYFSETQRNKGNFPGRFSGRQFSNSRSEMNVSTLELGDSALYLCASSSITGGIDTEAFFGQGTRLTVV.